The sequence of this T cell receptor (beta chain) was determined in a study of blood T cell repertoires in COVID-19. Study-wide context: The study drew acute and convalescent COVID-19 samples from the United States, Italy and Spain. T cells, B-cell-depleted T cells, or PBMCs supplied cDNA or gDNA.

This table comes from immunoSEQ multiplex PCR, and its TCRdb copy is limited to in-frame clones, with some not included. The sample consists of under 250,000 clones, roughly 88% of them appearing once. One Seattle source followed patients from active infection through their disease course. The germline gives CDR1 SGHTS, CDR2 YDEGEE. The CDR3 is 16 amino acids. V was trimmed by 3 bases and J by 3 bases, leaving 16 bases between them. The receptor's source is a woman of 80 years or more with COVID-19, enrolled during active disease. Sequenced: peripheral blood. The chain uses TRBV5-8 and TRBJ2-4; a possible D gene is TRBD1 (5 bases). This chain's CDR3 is CASSSAGVRDKNIQYF. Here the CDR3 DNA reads TGTGCCAGCAGCTCTGCTGGGGTCAGGGACAAAAACATTCAGTACTTC. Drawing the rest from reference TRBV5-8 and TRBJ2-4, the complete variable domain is EAGVTQSPTHLIKTRGQQATLRCSPISGHTSVYWYQQALGLGLQFLLWYDEGEERNRGNFPPRFSGRQFPNYSSELNVNALELEDSALYLCASSSAGVRDKNIQYFGAGTRLSVL.